These 25 T cell receptor beta chains originate from one sample sequenced in a study of blood T cell repertoires in COVID-19. The data were produced by immunoSEQ multiplex PCR, yet TCRdb's version contains in-frame clones alone and is incomplete. Of about 79,000 clones listed, around 89% were seen once; the top ten hold roughly 14%. Sequencing used peripheral blood. The receptors come from a man between 65 and 79 years old with active or convalescent COVID-19.

This chain uses TRBV28 with TRBJ1-2; tentatively, D is TRBD1 (5 bases). Germline loops: CDR1 MDHEN, CDR2 SYDVKM. V was cut by 8 bases and J by 7 bases, with 17 bases left in between. The CDR3 totals 13 residues. The CDR3 DNA follows: TGTGCCAGCCGTCCGGGTCAGGGAAGTGGCTACACCTTC. Protein sequence: CASRPGQGSGYTF.

The chain joins TRBV7-8 to TRBJ1-5, with D tentatively TRBD1 (5 bases). Germline assignment: CDR1 SGHVS and CDR2 FQNEAQ. V dropped 1 base and J dropped 7 bases, with 11 bases sitting between them. The CDR3 has 14 amino acids. CDR3 region: CASSLEQAEQPQHF. The CDR3 nucleotides are TGTGCCAGCAGCTTAGAACAGGCTGAACAGCCCCAGCATTTT.

This clone was seen once. The same CDR3 is also encoded by other DNA sequences in this sample. The chain combines TRBV27 with TRBJ1-3; weak D call: TRBD1 (6 bases). Trimming removed 6 bases at V and 1 base at J, with 13 bases between. Germline V gives CDR1 MNHEY, CDR2 SMNVEV (reference sequence). The CDR3 totals 15 residues. The CDR3 DNA sequence: TGTGCCAGCAGCTCTAGGGGGACGTCTGGAAACACCATATATTTT. Its protein is CASSSRGTSGNTIYF.

The chain couples TRBV19 to TRBJ1-5; D is uncertain. The CDR3 runs 13 residues. In germline, CDR1 is LNHDA, CDR2 SQIVND (reference sequence). The V gene lost 6 bases and the J gene lost 2 bases, with 8 bases spanning the gap. Here the CDR3 reads CASRRVGNQPQHF. The CDR3 DNA reads as TGTGCCAGTAGGCGGGTCGGCAATCAGCCCCAGCATTTT. Full variable domain (missing parts from reference TRBV19 and TRBJ1-5): DGGITQSPKYLFRKEGQNVTLSCEQNLNHDAMYWYRQDPGQGLRLIYYSQIVNDFQKGDIAEGYSVSREKKESFPLTVTSAQKNPTAFYLCASRRVGNQPQHFGDGTRLSIL.

This chain joins TRBV4-1 and TRBJ1-3, with TRBD1 matching over 10 bases. Per the germline V gene, CDR1 is MGHRA and CDR2 is YSYEKL. V shed 4 bases, J shed 4 bases, and the junction held 4 bases outside the gene matches. CDR3 length: 15 amino acids. For the CDR3, the DNA is TGCGCCAGCAGCCGGGACAGGGGTGGCGGAAACACCATATATTTT. Translated: CASSRDRGGGNTIYF.

The CDR3 loop reads CASSNSPGQTNEKLFF. The CDR3 DNA is TGTGCCAGCAGCAACTCTCCGGGACAGACGAATGAAAAACTGTTTTTT. This chain links TRBV21-1 with TRBJ1-4; the D segment call TRBD1 is taken from the table without a DNA check. TRBV21-1 is labeled a pseudogene. CDR3 length: 16 residues.

J is TRBJ1-1 and V is TRBV12-5; 7 bases are a match to TRBD1. The CDR3 sequence is 12 residues long. The germline V gene has CDR1 LGHNT and CDR2 FRNRAP. Trimming took 3 bases from V and 11 from J; bases not matched to a gene: 6. CDR3 protein: CASGLADRAAFF. The CDR3 region has the DNA TGTGCTAGTGGTTTAGCTGACAGGGCGGCTTTCTTT. Full variable domain (rest looked up from reference TRBV12-5 and TRBJ1-1): DARVTQTPRHKVTEMGQEVTMRCQPILGHNTVFWYRQTMMQGLELLAYFRNRAPLDDSGMPKDRFSAEMPDATLATLKIQPSEPRDSAVYFCASGLADRAAFFGQGTRLTVV.

This clone was detected only a few times. The J gene is TRBJ2-2, the V gene TRBV3-1 (or the pseudogene TRBV3-2), with a possible D match to TRBD2 (5 bases). Trimming left V 1 base short and J 8 bases short, with 11 bases between. Looked up from germline, CDR1 is LGHDT and CDR2 is YNNKEL (reference sequence). CDR3 length: 14 amino acids. This CDR3 reads CASSQVRGAGELFF. CDR3 DNA sequence: TGTGCCAGCAGCCAAGTCCGGGGAGCTGGGGAGCTGTTTTTT.

J is TRBJ2-5 and V is TRBV11-2; a weak D match, TRBD1 (6 bases). The CDR3 runs to 15 residues. V lost 6 bases and J lost 2, with 16 bases in between. Germline V lookup: CDR1 SGHAT, CDR2 FQNNGV. The CDR3 sequence: CASRVGRGRQETQYF. CDR3 in DNA: TGTGCCAGCAGAGTTGGCAGGGGCCGGCAAGAGACCCAGTACTTC.

The V gene is TRBV28, the J gene TRBJ1-2; unclear D gene. The V end lost 4 bases, the J end lost 0 bases, and 9 bases lay between the germline ends. CDR1 is MDHEN, CDR2 SYDVKM, per germline. The CDR3 covers 14 residues. The CDR3 DNA sequence: TGTGCCAGCAGTTCAGGAATTGCTAACTATGGCTACACCTTC. Amino acids: CASSSGIANYGYTF.

The rearrangement joins TRBV7-2 to TRBJ2-1; D is ambiguous. Trimming cost V 4 bases and J 5 bases, with 9 bases left between them. Germline CDR1 is SGHTA and CDR2 is FQGNSA. This CDR3 has 13 residues. As DNA, the CDR3 is TGTGCCAGCAGCTACTATGAAAACAATGAGCAGTTCTTC. It is translated as CASSYYENNEQFF.

This rearrangement joins TRBV7-6 to TRBJ1-4; TRBD1 is a possible D gene (5 bases). CDR3 length: 16 amino acids. V lost 5 bases and J lost 1, with 14 bases in between. CDR1 and CDR2 from the germline V gene are SGHVS and FNYEAQ. The chain's CDR3 is CASSPVGGVTNEKLFF. The CDR3 DNA follows: TGTGCCAGCAGCCCAGTGGGGGGAGTAACTAATGAAAAACTGTTTTTT.

V is TRBV6-5 and J is TRBJ1-2, with TRBD1 identical over 11 bases. Looked up from germline, CDR1 is MNHEY and CDR2 is SVGAGI. Trimming cost V 2 bases and J 9 bases; bases outside gene matches: 5. The CDR3 is made up of 14 amino acids. The CDR3 nucleotides read TGTGCCAGCAGTTACCAGGACAGGGGGCAGCGCTACACCTTC. As protein: CASSYQDRGQRYTF.

The rearrangement links TRBV4-1 to TRBJ2-3; 10 nucleotides align to TRBD2. The V segment lost 1 base and the J segment 7 bases; nucleotides outside the gene matches: 5. The CDR3 has 15 residues. The germline gives CDR1 MGHRA, CDR2 YSYEKL. CDR3 region: CASSQGLAGGYTQYF. The CDR3 nucleotides are TGCGCCAGCAGCCAAGGACTAGCGGGCGGATATACGCAGTATTTT.

The chain combines TRBV19 with TRBJ2-7; 12 bases align to TRBD2. With 7 bases clipped from V and 2 bases from J, the junction kept 9 bases outside the gene matches. CDR3 length: 16 residues. The germline V gene encodes CDR1 LNHDA and CDR2 SQIVND (reference sequence). The CDR3 spells CASTDGTSGFPYEQYF. In DNA form, the CDR3 reads TGTGCCAGTACCGATGGGACTAGCGGGTTCCCCTACGAGCAGTACTTC.

This clone has a single count. The chain recombines TRBV5-6 with TRBJ2-1; TRBD1 matches at 9 bases. This CDR3 spans 15 amino acids. Per the germline V gene, CDR1 is SGHDT and CDR2 is YYEEEE. V lost 3 bases and J lost 8; bases outside the gene matches: 9. DNA for the CDR3: TGTGCCAGCAGCTGGGGGGACAGGGAGGCCGATGAGCAGTTCTTC. Translating gives CASSWGDREADEQFF.

The chain employs TRBV5-6 and TRBJ2-1; the match to TRBD2 covers 11 bases. CDR1 is SGHDT and CDR2 is YYEEEE in the germline V gene. The V gene end was trimmed by 4 bases and the J gene end by 8 bases; junction bases not matched to a gene: 8. The CDR3 consists of 15 residues. CDR3 protein: CASSRGLAEGYEQFF. CDR3 sequence (DNA): TGTGCCAGCAGCCGGGGACTAGCGGAGGGGTATGAGCAGTTCTTC. Full variable domain (outside the CDR3, taken from reference TRBV5-6 and TRBJ2-1): DAGVTQSPTHLIKTRGQQVTLRCSPKSGHDTVSWYQQALGQGPQFIFQYYEEEERQRGNFPDRFSGHQFPNYSSELNVNALLLGDSALYLCASSRGLAEGYEQFFGPGTRLTVL.

The chain has TRBV7-9 and TRBJ1-1; D possibly corresponds to TRBD1 (6 bases). The CDR3 is made up of 14 amino acids. V was shortened by 5 bases and J by 3 bases, with 13 bases between the two germline ends. Germline V gene data show CDR1 as SEHNR and CDR2 as FQNEAQ (reference sequence). The CDR3 nucleotides are TGTGCCAGCAGCAAGGGGGACCTCTACACTGAAGCTTTCTTT. It translates to CASSKGDLYTEAFF.

V is TRBV10-3 and J is TRBJ2-7; D might be TRBD1 (6 bases). Germline values: CDR1 ENHRY, CDR2 SYGVKD. The V gene lost 5 bases and the J gene lost 4 bases, with 12 bases spanning the gap. CDR3 size: 13 residues. CDR3: CAISIQGKYEQYF. The CDR3 DNA sequence: TGTGCCATCAGTATACAGGGCAAGTACGAGCAGTACTTC.

The table lists this clone with a count of one. The gene calls are TRBV28 and TRBJ2-5; tentatively, D is TRBD2 (7 bases). CDR1 is MDHEN and CDR2 is SYDVKM in the germline V gene. The CDR3 has 14 residues. The V end was cut by 2 bases, the J end by 5 bases, with 12 bases between. As DNA, the CDR3 is TGTGCCAGCAGTTTACGCGGGGGCTGGGAGACCCAGTACTTC. Translation gives CASSLRGGWETQYF.

The chain is built from TRBV25-1 and TRBJ1-5; tentatively, D is TRBD1 (5 bases). Trimming pared 2 bases from V and 0 bases from J, leaving 14 bases between. This CDR3 is 17 amino acids long. CDR1 and CDR2 (germline): MGHDK, SYGVNS. In DNA form, the CDR3 reads TGTGCCAGCAGTGAACCAATCGGGGGAGTTAGCAATCAGCCCCAGCATTTT. Translation: CASSEPIGGVSNQPQHF.

This sequence joins TRBV7-2 and TRBJ1-1; D is unresolved. The germline CDR1 and CDR2 sequences are SGHTA and FQGNSA. This CDR3 has 14 residues. Trimming removed 0 bases from V and 0 bases from J, with 5 bases in between. CDR3 protein: CASSLARLNTEAFF. CDR3 nucleotides: TGTGCCAGCAGCTTAGCCAGATTGAACACTGAAGCTTTCTTT.

This clone was counted a single time. The chain joins TRBV5-1 to TRBJ2-5; 11 nucleotides match TRBD2. With V trimmed by 4 bases and J by 3 bases, 2 bases remained unmatched. Per germline, CDR1 SGHRS and CDR2 YFSETQ. The CDR3 runs to 14 residues. Here the CDR3 reads CASSRGLAEETQYF. The CDR3 coding sequence is TGCGCCAGCAGCCGGGGACTAGCGGAAGAGACCCAGTACTTC. Full variable domain (rest looked up from reference TRBV5-1 and TRBJ2-5): KAGVTQTPRYLIKTRGQQVTLSCSPISGHRSVSWYQQTPGQGLQFLFEYFSETQRNKGNFPGRFSGRQFSNSRSEMNVSTLELGDSALYLCASSRGLAEETQYFGPGTRLLVL.

This CDR3 is CATSRANRDAEAFF. Here the CDR3 DNA reads TGTGCCACCAGCAGAGCCAACAGGGATGCTGAAGCTTTCTTT. The rearrangement links TRBV15 to TRBJ1-1; D may be TRBD1 (6 bases). Looked up from germline, CDR1 is LNHNV and CDR2 is YYDKDF (reference sequence). Trimming pared 1 base from V and 6 bases from J, leaving 12 bases between. The CDR3 has 14 amino acids.

V usage is TRBV10-3 and J usage is TRBJ1-2, with D unresolved. In germline, CDR1 is ENHRY, CDR2 SYGVKD. There are 16 residues in the CDR3. Trimming removed 3 bases from V and 0 bases from J, with 14 bases in between. CDR3 nucleotide sequence: TGTGCCATCAGTGATTTGGAGGTACCTCCTAACTATGGCTACACCTTC. Protein sequence: CAISDLEVPPNYGYTF.